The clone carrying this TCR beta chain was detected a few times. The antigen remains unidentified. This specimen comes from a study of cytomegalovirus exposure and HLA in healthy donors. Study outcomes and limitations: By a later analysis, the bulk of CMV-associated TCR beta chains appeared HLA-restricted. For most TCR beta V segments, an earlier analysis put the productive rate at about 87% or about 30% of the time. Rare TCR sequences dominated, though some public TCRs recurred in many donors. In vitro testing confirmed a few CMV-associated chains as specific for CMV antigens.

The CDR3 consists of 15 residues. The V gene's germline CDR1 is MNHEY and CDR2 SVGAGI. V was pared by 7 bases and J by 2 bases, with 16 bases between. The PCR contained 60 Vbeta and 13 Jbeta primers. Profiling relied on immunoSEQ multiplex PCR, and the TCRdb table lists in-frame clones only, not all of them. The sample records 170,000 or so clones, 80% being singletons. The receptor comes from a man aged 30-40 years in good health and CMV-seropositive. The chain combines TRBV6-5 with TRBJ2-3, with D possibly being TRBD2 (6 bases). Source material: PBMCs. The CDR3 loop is CASTLTRQYTDTQYF. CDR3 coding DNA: TGTGCCAGCACCCTGACTAGGCAGTACACAGATACGCAGTATTTT.